Shown below are 12 T cell receptor beta chains from a single sample sequenced in a study of blood T cell repertoires in COVID-19. Measured with immunoSEQ multiplex PCR; TCRdb has only the in-frame clones, and not every one. The sample contains about 14,000 clones, roughly nine tenths of which appear only once. Sequenced input: peripheral blood. The receptors stem from a man aged 60 to 75 with acute or convalescent COVID-19.

The genes are TRBV11-2 and TRBJ1-3; the D gene is possibly TRBD1 (5 bases). The CDR3 spans 16 residues. CDR1 is SGHAT, CDR2 FQNNGV, per germline. Trimming removed 0 bases at V and 2 bases at J, with 11 bases between. CDR3 protein: CASSLDPWTTGNTIYF. The CDR3 coding sequence is TGTGCCAGCAGCTTAGACCCCTGGACAACTGGAAACACCATATATTTT.

The rearrangement joins TRBV7-2 to TRBJ2-7; TRBD2 is a possible D gene (5 bases). V lost 4 bases, J lost 1 base, and 11 bases lay in between. Germline V gene data show CDR1 as SGHTA and CDR2 as FQGNSA. This CDR3 region has 14 residues. The CDR3 region is CASSSGGLSYEQYF. In nucleotides, the CDR3 is TGTGCCAGCAGCTCCGGCGGGTTATCCTACGAGCAGTACTTC.

The chain recombines TRBV29-1 with TRBJ2-3; no clear D. V lost 2 bases and J lost 4, with 7 bases in between. Germline V lookup: CDR1 SQVTM, CDR2 ANQGSEA. The CDR3 runs to 12 residues. The CDR3 nucleotides are TGCAGCGTTGAAACAGTTTCAGATACGCAGTATTTT. Its translation: CSVETVSDTQYF.

The chain recombines TRBV6-5 with TRBJ2-7; maybe TRBD2 (5 bases). V dropped 0 bases and J dropped 3 bases, with 12 bases sitting between them. Per the germline V gene, CDR1 is MNHEY and CDR2 is SVGAGI. The CDR3 is 15 amino acids. DNA of the CDR3: TGTGCCAGCAGTTACTCGACACACGGGGACTACGAGCAGTACTTC. As protein: CASSYSTHGDYEQYF.

V gene TRBV19 combines with J gene TRBJ1-4; D possibly corresponds to TRBD1 (5 bases). The CDR3 spans 13 residues. Deletions cut 11 bases from V and 6 bases from J, with 16 bases between. Germline V gene data show CDR1 as LNHDA and CDR2 as SQIVND (reference sequence). The DNA for the CDR3 is TGTGCCCCAGGGAGGTCCGGAGATGAAAAACTGTTTTTT. As protein: CAPGRSGDEKLFF.

V usage is TRBV27 and J usage is TRBJ1-6; D uncertain. Trimming removed 8 bases from V and 3 bases from J, with 8 bases in between. The germline V gene has CDR1 MNHEY and CDR2 SMNVEV (reference sequence). CDR3 size: 13 residues. This chain's CDR3 is CASRLFYNSPLHF. Written as DNA, the CDR3 is TGTGCCAGCCGACTGTTCTATAATTCACCCCTCCACTTT.

Written as DNA, the CDR3 is TGTGCCAGCACCAGCACGGGACTAGGCTCCTACAATGAGCAGTTCTTC. As protein: CASTSTGLGSYNEQFF. This chain connects TRBV28 to TRBJ2-1; 8 nucleotides line up with TRBD2. V shed 7 bases, J shed 0 bases, and the junction held 8 bases outside the gene matches. Germline CDR1 is MDHEN and CDR2 is SYDVKM. The CDR3 spans 16 residues.

V usage is TRBV30 and J usage is TRBJ2-2; tentative D call: TRBD2 (6 bases). Per germline, CDR1 GTSNPN and CDR2 SVGIG (reference sequence). Trimming stripped 2 bases from V and 4 bases from J, with 11 bases between. The CDR3 runs 14 residues. This CDR3 reads CAWSRLGLTGELFF. CDR3 in DNA: TGTGCCTGGAGTCGGCTGGGACTCACCGGGGAGCTGTTTTTT.

The V call is TRBV11-2, the J call TRBJ1-5, with 11 bases lining up with TRBD1. This CDR3 contains 15 residues. V dropped 3 bases and J dropped 11; count of bases not matched to a gene: 9. Germline V gives CDR1 SGHAT, CDR2 FQNNGV. The CDR3 loop reads CASSLGQGGIGAQHF. CDR3 DNA: TGTGCCAGCAGCTTGGGACAGGGGGGAATAGGGGCCCAGCATTTT.

For this clone: This sample includes further DNA sequences coding for the same CDR3. The CDR3 region is CASSPAGQPNYGYTF. CDR3 in DNA: TGTGCCAGCTCACCGGCGGGACAGCCTAACTATGGCTACACCTTC. The rearrangement links TRBV18 to TRBJ1-2; 7 bases line up with TRBD1. The V gene's germline CDR1 is KGHSH and CDR2 LQKENI. There are 15 residues in the CDR3. The V gene end was trimmed by 3 bases and the J gene end by 0 bases; junction bases not matched to a gene: 4.

The chain joins TRBV5-1 to TRBJ2-3; possibly TRBD1 for D (5 bases). The CDR3 is 15 residues long. From germline, CDR1 is SGHRS and CDR2 YFSETQ. Trimming removed 4 bases at V and 0 bases at J, with 12 bases between. The CDR3 spells CASSPVTDSTDTQYF. The CDR3 nucleotides read TGCGCCAGCAGCCCGGTGACAGATAGCACAGATACGCAGTATTTT.

As DNA, the CDR3 is TGTGCCACCAGCAAAACCCCGACAGGGGTAGACAATGAGCAGTTCTTC. As protein: CATSKTPTGVDNEQFF. The chain combines TRBV15 with TRBJ2-1; 8 bases are a match to TRBD1. Germline values: CDR1 LNHNV, CDR2 YYDKDF (reference sequence). Trimming at V came to 4 bases and at J to 5 bases, leaving 10 bases not matched to a gene. The CDR3 is 16 residues long.